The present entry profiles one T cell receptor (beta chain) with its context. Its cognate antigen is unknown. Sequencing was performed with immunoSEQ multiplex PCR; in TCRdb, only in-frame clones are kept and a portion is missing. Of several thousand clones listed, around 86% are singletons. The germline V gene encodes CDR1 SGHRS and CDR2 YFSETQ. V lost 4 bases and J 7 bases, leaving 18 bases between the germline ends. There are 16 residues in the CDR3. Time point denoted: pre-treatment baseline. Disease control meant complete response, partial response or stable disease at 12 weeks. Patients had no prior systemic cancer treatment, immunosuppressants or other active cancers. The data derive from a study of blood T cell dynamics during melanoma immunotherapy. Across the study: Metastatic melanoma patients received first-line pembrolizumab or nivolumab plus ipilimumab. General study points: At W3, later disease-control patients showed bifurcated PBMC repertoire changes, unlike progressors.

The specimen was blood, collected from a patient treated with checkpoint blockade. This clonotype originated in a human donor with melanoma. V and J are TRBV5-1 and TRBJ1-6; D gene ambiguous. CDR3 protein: CASSPGALIENSPLHF. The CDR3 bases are TGCGCCAGCAGCCCCGGAGCGCTTATAGAGAATTCACCCCTCCACTTT.